These T cell receptor beta chains were read from a single sample in a study of graft-versus-host responses after intestinal transplantation. Libraries were prepared by immunoSEQ multiplex PCR; TCRdb keeps only in-frame clonotypes and omits some of them. The sample has 75,000 to 100,000 clones, around 86% seen once; the top ten hold approximately 1.5%. The material sequenced was PBMCs, taken 255 days after intestinal transplant. These receptors were collected from a human patient who received an intestinal transplant, so some T cells may come from the graft donor. Both conserved end residues are part of each CDR3. D genes are given only for firm matches. Size tells how often a clone was seen (once, few, many) or the class of an expanded clone, and some rows leave it out.

v_gene: TRBV20-1
d_gene: NA
abundance: NA
j_gene: TRBJ2-5
CDR3aa: CSASFPETQYF
CDR3nt: TGCAGTGCTAGTTTCCCAGAGACCCAGTACTTC

v_gene: TRBV9
d_gene: NA
abundance: NA
j_gene: TRBJ2-5
CDR3aa: CASSVSGGAGTQYF
CDR3nt: TGTGCCAGCAGCGTTTCGGGGGGCGCGGGGACCCAGTACTTC

v_gene: TRBV6-1
d_gene: NA
abundance: once
j_gene: TRBJ1-1
CDR3aa: CASSEPVGKDTEAFF
CDR3nt: TGTGCCAGCAGTGAACCGGTGGGCAAGGACACTGAAGCTTTCTTT

v_gene: TRBV29-1
d_gene: NA
abundance: NA
j_gene: TRBJ1-1
CDR3aa: CSVSILNTEAFF
CDR3nt: TGCAGCGTTAGTATACTGAACACTGAAGCTTTCTTT

v_gene: TRBV11-2
d_gene: NA
abundance: NA
j_gene: TRBJ1-1
CDR3aa: CASSSRTQGSRQEAFF
CDR3nt: TGTGCCAGCAGCTCACGGACACAGGGCTCGCGACAAGAAGCTTTCTTT

v_gene: TRBV4-2
d_gene: TRBD1
abundance: NA
j_gene: TRBJ1-5
CDR3aa: CASSPRDRGEAQPQHF
CDR3nt: TGTGCCAGCAGCCCCCGGGACAGGGGGGAGGCTCAGCCCCAGCATTTT

v_gene: TRBV11-3
d_gene: TRBD1
abundance: NA
j_gene: TRBJ2-1
CDR3aa: CASSLRQGANNEQFF
CDR3nt: TGTGCCAGCAGCTTAAGGCAGGGGGCTAACAATGAGCAGTTCTTC

v_gene: TRBV28
d_gene: TRBD1
abundance: NA
j_gene: TRBJ2-1
CDR3aa: CASSFTGDYNEQFF
CDR3nt: TGTGCCAGCAGTTTTACAGGGGACTACAATGAGCAGTTCTTC

v_gene: TRBV5-1
d_gene: TRBD2
abundance: NA
j_gene: TRBJ2-5
CDR3aa: CASSPGGNFEETQYF
CDR3nt: TGCGCCAGCAGCCCGGGGGGGAATTTTGAAGAGACCCAGTACTTC

v_gene: TRBV28
d_gene: NA
abundance: NA
j_gene: TRBJ2-2
CDR3aa: CASSFTGGDTGELFF
CDR3nt: TGTGCCAGCAGTTTTACCGGGGGAGACACCGGGGAGCTGTTTTTT

v_gene: TRBV10-2
d_gene: NA
abundance: once
j_gene: TRBJ2-2
CDR3aa: CASSESDGRGTGELFF
CDR3nt: TGCGCCAGCAGTGAGTCGGATGGACGGGGCACCGGGGAGCTGTTTTTT

v_gene: TRBV11-3
d_gene: TRBD1
abundance: NA
j_gene: TRBJ2-2
CDR3aa: CASSLVGQGYGGELFF
CDR3nt: TGTGCCAGCAGCTTAGTGGGACAGGGATATGGCGGGGAGCTGTTTTTT

v_gene: TRBV7-8
d_gene: NA
abundance: NA
j_gene: TRBJ2-7
CDR3aa: CASSRGAILSYEQYF
CDR3nt: TGTGCCAGCAGCCGAGGGGCGATTCTCTCCTACGAGCAGTACTTC

v_gene: TRBV5-1
d_gene: TRBD2
abundance: NA
j_gene: TRBJ2-7
CDR3aa: CASSLAAGVDEQYF
CDR3nt: TGCGCCAGCAGCTTGGCGGCGGGAGTTGACGAGCAGTACTTC

v_gene: TRBV6-1
d_gene: NA
abundance: NA
j_gene: TRBJ2-5
CDR3aa: CASSEGAGGQETQYF
CDR3nt: TGTGCCAGCAGTGAAGGAGCGGGTGGCCAAGAGACCCAGTACTTC

v_gene: TRBV28
d_gene: NA
abundance: NA
j_gene: TRBJ1-1
CDR3aa: CASSLNGGGIPEAFF
CDR3nt: TGTGCCAGCAGTTTAAACGGGGGAGGAATCCCTGAAGCTTTCTTT

v_gene: TRBV2
d_gene: TRBD2
abundance: NA
j_gene: TRBJ2-1
CDR3aa: CASSDASGGAYNEQFF
CDR3nt: TGTGCCAGCAGTGACGCTAGCGGGGGGGCCTACAATGAGCAGTTCTTC

v_gene: TRBV19
d_gene: NA
abundance: NA
j_gene: TRBJ2-1
CDR3aa: CASSIIGNEQFF
CDR3nt: TGTGCCAGTAGTATCATCGGCAATGAGCAGTTCTTC

v_gene: TRBV10-3
d_gene: NA
abundance: once
j_gene: TRBJ1-5
CDR3aa: CAISESAGRSQHF
CDR3nt: TGTGCCATCAGTGAGTCGGCGGGCAGGTCCCAGCATTTT

v_gene: TRBV6-1
d_gene: NA
abundance: few
j_gene: TRBJ1-3
CDR3aa: CASLLVQGGGNTIYF
CDR3nt: TGTGCCAGCCTCCTGGTGCAGGGCGGAGGAAACACCATATATTTT

v_gene: TRBV7-2
d_gene: NA
abundance: NA
j_gene: TRBJ2-3
CDR3aa: CASSLVGGGGIGDTQYF
CDR3nt: TGTGCCAGCAGCTTAGTGGGCGGCGGAGGAATAGGAGATACGCAGTATTTT

v_gene: TRBV28
d_gene: TRBD2
abundance: few
j_gene: TRBJ2-7
CDR3aa: CASSYGTSRYEQYF
CDR3nt: TGTGCCAGCAGCTACGGGACTAGTAGGTACGAGCAGTACTTC

v_gene: TRBV6-1
d_gene: TRBD2
abundance: NA
j_gene: TRBJ2-7
CDR3aa: CASSASGGDEQYF
CDR3nt: TGTGCCAGCAGTGCCAGCGGGGGGGACGAGCAGTACTTC

v_gene: TRBV5-4
d_gene: NA
abundance: NA
j_gene: TRBJ1-6
CDR3aa: CASSLTQTSATNSPLHF
CDR3nt: TGTGCCAGCAGCTTAACGCAAACCTCCGCGACTAATTCACCCCTCCACTTT

v_gene: TRBV29-1
d_gene: NA
abundance: NA
j_gene: TRBJ2-4
CDR3aa: CSVQQGSWNIQYF
CDR3nt: TGCAGCGTTCAACAGGGTAGTTGGAACATTCAGTACTTC

v_gene: TRBV15
d_gene: NA
abundance: NA
j_gene: TRBJ1-3
CDR3aa: CATSRGTLSGNTIYF
CDR3nt: TGTGCCACCAGCAGAGGAACCCTCTCTGGAAACACCATATATTTT

v_gene: TRBV2
d_gene: NA
abundance: NA
j_gene: TRBJ2-3
CDR3aa: CASRAAGASTDTQYF
CDR3nt: TGTGCCAGCAGGGCGGCGGGGGCCTCCACAGATACGCAGTATTTT

v_gene: TRBV6-5
d_gene: TRBD1
abundance: NA
j_gene: TRBJ2-5
CDR3aa: CASSYPTGAEETQYF
CDR3nt: TGTGCCAGCAGTTACCCGACAGGGGCGGAAGAGACCCAGTACTTC

v_gene: TRBV10-2
d_gene: NA
abundance: NA
j_gene: TRBJ1-6
CDR3aa: CASSVVRNSPLHF
CDR3nt: TGCGCCAGCAGTGTAGTCAGAAATTCACCCCTCCACTTT

v_gene: TRBV7-9
d_gene: TRBD1
abundance: NA
j_gene: TRBJ2-7
CDR3aa: CASSFGTGGYEQYF
CDR3nt: TGTGCCAGCAGCTTCGGGACAGGGGGTTACGAGCAGTACTTC

v_gene: TRBV27
d_gene: TRBD1
abundance: NA
j_gene: TRBJ1-2
CDR3aa: CASSPSTGGNGYTF
CDR3nt: TGTGCCAGCAGTCCGTCGACAGGGGGCAATGGCTACACCTTC